This T cell receptor (beta chain) was identified in a study of identical twins. Whole-study results and caveats: Models underestimated how often monozygotic twins shared out-of-frame TCR alpha.

This clonotype was seen repeatedly, ten times or more. Its antigen is unidentified. TCRdb re-analysed the 5' RACE reads in MiXCR, keeping a single row per CDR3 protein. The sample holds 690,000 or so distinct CDR3 sequences, around 8.6% seen once. In germline, CDR1 is SGHKS, CDR2 YYEKEE (reference sequence). There are 14 residues in the CDR3. V lost 6 bases and J lost 0, with 7 bases in between. The same data also went into a second study, on yellow fever vaccine responses in identical twins.

The clonotype comes from a woman aged 18 to 35 in good health. V gene TRBV5-5 combines with J gene TRBJ1-6; D gene ambiguous. The sample was PBMCs. Written as DNA, the CDR3 is TGTGCCAGCACCTCGAGCTCCTATAATTCACCCCTCCACTTT. This codes for CASTSSSYNSPLHF.